This paragraph reports one T cell receptor beta chain. The germline gives CDR1 MGHDK, CDR2 SYGVNS. Trimming took 3 bases from V and 5 from J, leaving 10 bases between them. The CDR3 is 14 amino acids. The assay was immunoSEQ multiplex PCR, and TCRdb's table has in-frame clones only and misses some. The sample lists around 16,000 clones, roughly 79% occurring once. The time point was: baseline, week 1 (first vaccination visit). As to treatment: pre-vaccination baseline after standard-of-care therapy. This entry is derived from a study of a mutant IDH1 vaccine in newly diagnosed glioma. The sequencing used PBMCs, collected from a glioma patient treated with radiotherapy, temozolomide or both. The source of this sequence is a man in his forties with glioma. The gene calls are TRBV25-1 and TRBJ1-4; D uncertain. The CDR3 nucleotides read TGTGCCAGCAGTGATAACACAGTAAATGAAAAACTGTTTTTT. It specifies CASSDNTVNEKLFF.